This entry lists 26 T cell receptor beta chains sequenced from one sample in a study of OX40 agonist ivuxolimab in advanced cancers. Some clones are missing from TCRdb's copy, which holds only in-frame ones; the method was immunoSEQ multiplex PCR. The sample records about 69,000 clones, more than 85% being singletons. The material was CD4+ or CD8+ T cells sorted from blood, obtained in a trial of the OX40 agonist ivuxolimab. All receptors come from an adult with an advanced solid tumor such as melanoma, head and neck, liver or kidney cancer.

This clone occurred once. V usage is TRBV5-6 and J usage is TRBJ1-4; D not certain. V lost 1 base to trimming and J lost 6 bases, with 13 bases between them. This CDR3 has 15 residues. CDR1 is SGHDT, CDR2 YYEEEE, per germline. CDR3 in amino acids: CASSLLNTADEKLFF. The CDR3 region has the DNA TGTGCCAGCAGCTTGTTGAATACAGCCGATGAAAAACTGTTTTTT.

This clone was detected a few times. This chain links TRBV28 with TRBJ1-5, with D hard to call. Germline V CDR1 and CDR2: MDHEN, SYDVKM. V lost 8 bases, J lost 4 bases, and 9 bases lay in between. This CDR3 spans 12 amino acids. The CDR3 DNA is TGTGCCAGCGGTGCGTTAAATCAGCCCCAGCATTTT. Protein: CASGALNQPQHF.

This rearrangement joins TRBV28 to TRBJ1-2; tentative D call: TRBD1 (6 bases). The V and J ends lost 1 base and 4 bases respectively, with 10 bases between them. There are 14 residues in the CDR3. CDR1 is MDHEN and CDR2 is SYDVKM in the germline V gene. The CDR3 here is CASSLSKGGYGYTF. The CDR3 coding sequence is TGTGCCAGCAGTTTATCGAAGGGGGGCTATGGCTACACCTTC.

The chain carries TRBV28 and TRBJ2-5; D possibly corresponds to TRBD2 (5 bases). Germline loops: CDR1 MDHEN, CDR2 SYDVKM. The CDR3 contains 15 residues. V lost 3 bases, J lost 3 bases, and 14 bases lay in between. The CDR3 region is CASSFIRRVEETQYF. CDR3 sequence (DNA): TGTGCCAGCAGTTTCATTCGGCGGGTGGAAGAGACCCAGTACTTC. The variable domain in full, with the rest retrieved from reference TRBV28 and TRBJ2-5, is DVKVTQSSRYLVKRTGEKVFLECVQDMDHENMFWYRQDPGLGLRLIYFSYDVKMKEKGDIPEGYSVSREKKERFSLILESASTNQTSMYLCASSFIRRVEETQYFGPGTRLLVL.

The chain has TRBV27 and TRBJ2-7; 8 nucleotides align to TRBD2. Germline lookup yields CDR1 MNHEY and CDR2 SMNVEV (reference sequence). Trimming took 4 bases from V and 5 from J; bases not matched to a gene: 16. The CDR3 runs to 17 residues. CDR3 protein: CASSSNRLRGAGNEQYF. CDR3 DNA: TGTGCCAGCAGTTCCAACCGTTTGCGGGGGGCTGGAAACGAGCAGTACTTC.

The chain employs TRBV5-1 and TRBJ2-7; TRBD2 agrees at 10 bases. Germline trimming cut 3 bases from V and 4 bases from J; bases unmatched to any gene: 7. The V gene's germline CDR1 is SGHRS and CDR2 YFSETQ. CDR3 size: 15 residues. The CDR3 protein is CASSWTASGSYEQYF. CDR3 sequence (DNA): TGCGCCAGCAGCTGGACAGCTAGCGGGAGTTACGAGCAGTACTTC. Full variable domain (missing parts from reference TRBV5-1 and TRBJ2-7): KAGVTQTPRYLIKTRGQQVTLSCSPISGHRSVSWYQQTPGQGLQFLFEYFSETQRNKGNFPGRFSGRQFSNSRSEMNVSTLELGDSALYLCASSWTASGSYEQYFGPGTRLTVT.

This sequence joins TRBV6-4 and TRBJ1-2; D gene uncertain. The CDR3 is made up of 13 amino acids. Trimming left V 0 bases short and J 5 bases short, with 7 bases between. Per the germline V gene, CDR1 is MRHNA and CDR2 is SNTAGT. The CDR3 spells CASSDSKGYGYTF. In nucleotides, the CDR3 is TGTGCCAGCAGTGACTCGAAGGGTTATGGCTACACCTTC.

This chain joins TRBV21-1 and TRBJ2-7. TRBV21-1 is designated a pseudogene. The length of the CDR3 is 15 residues. In DNA form, the CDR3 reads TGTGCCAGCAGCAAAGCAAGGTCGGCATACTACGAGCAGTACTTC. Its protein product is CASSKARSAYYEQYF.

This clone was found a few times. In DNA form, the CDR3 reads TGTGCCAGCAGCTTCCCTGGCTCCTACGAGCAGTACTTC. This translates into CASSFPGSYEQYF. The V gene is TRBV7-9, the J gene TRBJ2-7; D unresolved. Germline values: CDR1 SEHNR, CDR2 FQNEAQ (reference sequence). The CDR3 is 13 residues long. Trimming pared 3 bases from V and 0 bases from J, leaving 6 bases between.

The V gene is TRBV5-1, the J gene TRBJ2-1; 7 bases fit TRBD1. The CDR3 consists of 16 residues. The germline CDR1 and CDR2 sequences are SGHRS and YFSETQ. After removal of 4 bases from V and 2 bases from J, the junction contained 9 bases not matched to a gene. The CDR3 DNA reads TGCGCCAGCAGCAAAGGGACAGAACCCCCCTACAATGAGCAGTTCTTC. It specifies CASSKGTEPPYNEQFF.

This sequence joins TRBV7-3 and TRBJ2-1, with 9 positions matching TRBD1. The CDR3 is made up of 19 amino acids. J was trimmed by 0 bases and V by 6 bases; bases with no gene match: 15. Looked up from germline, CDR1 is SGHTA and CDR2 is FQGTGA. CDR3: CASSLDRGAISSSYNEQFF. Here the CDR3 DNA reads TGTGCCAGCAGTTTGGACAGGGGCGCCATCTCGAGCTCCTACAATGAGCAGTTCTTC.

This clone was observed once. V and J are TRBV5-4 and TRBJ1-1; 12 nucleotides line up with TRBD1. Trimming cost V 0 bases and J 5 bases; bases outside gene matches: 8. The CDR3 consists of 17 residues. Germline values: CDR1 SGHNT, CDR2 YYREEE (reference sequence). The CDR3: CASSLARDRGRGTEAFF. CDR3 nucleotide sequence: TGTGCCAGCAGCTTGGCCCGGGACAGGGGGCGAGGGACTGAAGCTTTCTTT.

The chain carries TRBV10-2 and TRBJ2-7; D is undetermined. The CDR3 sequence is 12 residues long. The V end was cut by 4 bases, the J end by 0 bases, with 4 bases between. Looked up from germline, CDR1 is WSHSY and CDR2 is SAAADI. CDR3 protein: CASSGYSYEQYF. In DNA, the CDR3 is TGCGCCAGCAGTGGGTACTCCTACGAGCAGTACTTC.

V usage is TRBV10-3 and J usage is TRBJ1-2; maybe TRBD1 (6 bases). Germline V gene sequence: CDR1 ENHRY, CDR2 SYGVKD. The CDR3 sequence is 16 residues long. Deletions cut 0 bases from V and 3 bases from J, with 14 bases between. The chain's CDR3 is CAISESTAGAHYGYTF. In DNA form, the CDR3 reads TGTGCCATCAGTGAGTCGACGGCAGGGGCTCACTATGGCTACACCTTC.

J is TRBJ2-4 and V is TRBV6-5; a weak D match, TRBD2 (5 bases). Trimming removed 6 bases from V and 3 bases from J, with 12 bases in between. Germline lookup yields CDR1 MNHEY and CDR2 SVGAGI. The CDR3 totals 14 residues. CDR3 sequence (DNA): TGTGCCAGCAGACCCACAGACTACAAAAACATTCAGTACTTC. Translated: CASRPTDYKNIQYF.

This clone was seen once. J is TRBJ1-5 and V is TRBV19; 7 nucleotides line up with TRBD1. The germline gives CDR1 LNHDA, CDR2 SQIVND (reference sequence). The trim removed 5 bases at V and 3 bases at J, leaving 1 base unmatched. The CDR3 extends over 13 amino acids. As DNA, the CDR3 is TGTGCCAGTAGTGGGACAGTCAATCAGCCCCAGCATTTT. Translating it yields CASSGTVNQPQHF.

There are a few counts of this clone. J is TRBJ1-3 and V is TRBV7-9; TRBD1 might be the D (6 bases). Per the germline V gene, CDR1 is SEHNR and CDR2 is FQNEAQ (reference sequence). V lost 2 bases, J lost 1 base, and 9 bases lay in between. The CDR3 is 15 residues long. The CDR3 reads CASSLNRVSGNTIYF. For the CDR3, the DNA is TGTGCCAGCAGCTTAAACAGGGTATCTGGAAACACCATATATTTT.

The chain has TRBV6-5 and TRBJ1-1, with 7 nucleotides matching TRBD1. The germline gives CDR1 MNHEY, CDR2 SVGAGI. The V and J ends lost 0 bases and 4 bases, in that order; junction bases with no gene match: 5. The CDR3 contains 15 residues. The CDR3 loop reads CASSYSRGRGTEAFF. The CDR3 DNA is TGTGCCAGCAGTTACTCGAGGGGGCGCGGCACTGAAGCTTTCTTT.

The chain combines TRBV11-2 with TRBJ1-5, with a possible D match to TRBD1 (5 bases). Looked up from germline, CDR1 is SGHAT and CDR2 is FQNNGV. The CDR3 consists of 15 residues. The V end was cut by 3 bases, the J end by 7 bases, with 16 bases between. CDR3 in DNA: TGTGCCAGCAGCTTTGGGGGACTCCGAGAGCAGCCCCAGCATTTT. This codes for CASSFGGLREQPQHF.

The CDR3 sequence is CASSREDGRSNQPQHF. In nucleotides, the CDR3 is TGTGCCAGTAGTCGAGAGGACGGACGTAGCAATCAGCCCCAGCATTTT. This sequence joins TRBV19 and TRBJ1-5; D call uncertain. Trimming removed 5 bases from V and 0 bases from J, with 14 bases in between. Germline CDR1 reads LNHDA; CDR2 reads SQIVND (reference sequence). The CDR3 totals 16 residues.

The chain links TRBV6-4 to TRBJ2-1, with D perhaps matching TRBD1 or TRBD2 (5 bases each). There are 15 residues in the CDR3. The V end lost 2 bases, the J end lost 1 base, and 9 bases lay between the germline ends. Germline assignment: CDR1 MRHNA and CDR2 SNTAGT. The CDR3 DNA reads TGTGCCAGCAGTGACGGGGGTAGTTCCTACAATGAGCAGTTCTTC. Translated, it gives CASSDGGSSYNEQFF.

This clone came up once. The chain carries TRBV7-9 and TRBJ2-3, with D perhaps TRBD2 (6 bases). Trimming shortened V by 5 bases and J by 0 bases, and 9 bases separated the two germline ends. This CDR3 contains 14 residues. Germline V gives CDR1 SEHNR, CDR2 FQNEAQ (reference sequence). CDR3 in DNA: TGTGCCAGCAGCCCGAGCGGGAGCACAGATACGCAGTATTTT. Protein product: CASSPSGSTDTQYF.

The genes are TRBV27 and TRBJ2-7, with D unresolved. V gave up 6 bases and J gave up 11 bases, with 17 bases separating them. Germline loops: CDR1 MNHEY, CDR2 SMNVEV (reference sequence). The CDR3 totals 12 residues. The CDR3 region has the DNA TGTGCCAGCAGCTCCGTCCGGGCAGATAAGTACTTC. Its protein product is CASSSVRADKYF.

The rearrangement joins TRBV28 to TRBJ2-3, with D perhaps TRBD2 (5 bases). The length of the CDR3 is 13 residues. Trimming took off 7 bases at V and 1 base at J, with 9 bases between the two ends. Germline CDR1 and CDR2: MDHEN and SYDVKM. The CDR3 here is CASTPGGTDTQYF. The CDR3 coding sequence is TGTGCCAGCACACCCGGGGGCACAGATACGCAGTATTTT.

The chain is built from TRBV6-1 and TRBJ2-7, with TRBD1 as a possible D gene (6 bases). V gave up 3 bases and J gave up 4 bases, with 7 bases separating them. The CDR3 is 12 amino acids. Germline V gene data show CDR1 as MNHNS and CDR2 as SASEGT. The CDR3: CASSERGYEQYF. The DNA for the CDR3 is TGTGCCAGCAGTGAGAGGGGGTACGAGCAGTACTTC.

This rearrangement joins TRBV5-1 to TRBJ1-4, with 7 bases identical to TRBD1. CDR3 size: 16 residues. Germline lookup yields CDR1 SGHRS and CDR2 YFSETQ. The J segment lost 2 bases and the V segment lost 4 bases, leaving 8 bases of the junction unmatched. CDR3 sequence: CASSQLPGQTNEKLFF. CDR3 bases: TGCGCCAGCAGCCAATTACCGGGACAGACTAATGAAAAACTGTTTTTT.